The source of this TCR beta chain is a study of vaccination and CD4 T cells after COVID-19. Germline V CDR1 and CDR2: KGHDR, SFDVKD. V gave up 7 bases and J gave up 5 bases, with 16 bases separating them. The CDR3 sequence is 14 residues long. The treatment denotes: approximately nine-day PBMC culture with coronavirus spike peptide pools or control peptides (ViraFEST assay). Following expansion of antigen-specific T cells with peptide pools, ViraFEST then sequenced TCRs. Note on this clonotype: Its antigen remains unidentified.

Once obtained from cultured CD4+ T cells, the DNA was sequenced using the Oncomine TCR Beta short-read assay. Each CDR3 protein gets one entry after TCRdb re-called the PCR reads with MiXCR. In the table there are roughly 26,000 distinct CDR3 sequences, approximately 40% of which are singletons. The source material was CD4+ T cells from blood, cultured in vitro. The TCR sequence derives from a human donor who had recovered from COVID-19. V and J are TRBV24-1 and TRBJ2-5; D unclear. The CDR3 reads CATRDLRNPETQYF. DNA of the CDR3: TGTGCCACCAGGGACCTGCGGAATCCGGAGACCCAGTACTTC.